These T cell receptor beta chains were read from a single sample in a study of blood T cell repertoires in COVID-19. Method: immunoSEQ multiplex PCR; TCRdb's copy keeps in-frame clones and lacks some. The sample has some 250,000 clones, approximately 85% seen once. Sequenced sample: PBMCs or T cells enriched from blood (not recorded which). The origin of the receptors is a woman aged 50 to 60 who had recovered from COVID-19. Both conserved end residues are part of each CDR3. D genes are given only for firm matches. Clone size is not always given. Where it is, it says once, few, many or a class for expanded clones.

TGTGCCAGCAGCGGTCGTCGGGGCAATGAGCAGTTCTTC | CASSGRRGNEQFF | TRBJ2-1 | - | - | TRBV9
TGTGCCAGCAGCTTAGATTCCGGGAGTTCAGTCAATGAGCAGTTCTTC | CASSLDSGSSVNEQFF | TRBJ2-1 | - | - | TRBV7-2
TGTGCCAGTAGGGAGGCAGGGAGGAATCAGCCCCAGCATTTT | CASREAGRNQPQHF | TRBJ1-5 | - | - | TRBV19
TGTGCCAGCGCGTCAACCTATGAGCAGTTCTTC | CASASTYEQFF | TRBJ2-1 | - | - | TRBV2
TGTGCCAGTGCTAGCGGCTGGGCGAACACCGGGGAGCTGTTTTTT | CASASGWANTGELFF | TRBJ2-2 | TRBD2 | - | TRBV6-5
TGTGCCAGTAGTATGGGGACAGGGGGCCAGACTGAAGCTTTCTTT | CASSMGTGGQTEAFF | TRBJ1-1 | TRBD1 | - | TRBV19
TGTGCCAGCAGTCAGGAGCCCCGCAGGGGGCGCGAGCAGTACTTC | CASSQEPRRGREQYF | TRBJ2-7 | TRBD1 | - | TRBV27
TGTGCCAGCAGCTCCGGACTCTACAATGAGCAGTTCTTC | CASSSGLYNEQFF | TRBJ2-1 | - | - | TRBV11-3
TGCAGCGTTGAATATTGGCAGGGGCAGACTAACGAGCAGTACTTC | CSVEYWQGQTNEQYF | TRBJ2-7 | - | once | TRBV29-1
TGCGCCAGTTTTAACTCCAGGGAAACCTACAATGAGCAGTTCTTC | CASFNSRETYNEQFF | TRBJ2-1 | - | - | TRBV23-1
TGCAGCGTTGCAAGACAGGGAACATATGGCTACACCTTC | CSVARQGTYGYTF | TRBJ1-2 | TRBD1 | - | TRBV29-1
TGTGCCAGCAGCTTTCGGGAGTGGCCGGACAATGAGCAGTTCTTC | CASSFREWPDNEQFF | TRBJ2-1 | - | - | TRBV11-1
TGTGCCAGCAGTTTATACAGGGGAGGCGAAAAACTGTTTTTT | CASSLYRGGEKLFF | TRBJ1-4 | TRBD1 | - | TRBV27
TGCGCCAGCAGCAAACTAGCGGGAGAGGGAAACAATGAGCAGTTCTTC | CASSKLAGEGNNEQFF | TRBJ2-1 | TRBD2 | - | TRBV5-1
TGTGCCAGTAGTATAGATCCCGGTAGCTCCTACGAGCAGTACTTC | CASSIDPGSSYEQYF | TRBJ2-7 | - | - | TRBV19
TGTGCCAGCAGCTTGGAATCCCGACAGGGGTTCACTGAAGCTTTCTTT | CASSLESRQGFTEAFF | TRBJ1-1 | TRBD1 | - | TRBV5-4
TGTGCCAGCAGTTCCCGGGACAGGACGCACAATGAGCAGTTCTTC | CASSSRDRTHNEQFF | TRBJ2-1 | TRBD1 | - | TRBV6-5
TGTGCCAGCAGTGAATTCGGGGGAGTGGAGGGCACTGAAGCTTTCTTT | CASSEFGGVEGTEAFF | TRBJ1-1 | - | once | TRBV25-1
TGTGCCAGCAGCCAAGCAGGGGCAAGCAATCAGCCCCAGCATTTT | CASSQAGASNQPQHF | TRBJ1-5 | - | - | TRBV3-1/TRBV3-2
TGTGCCAGCAGTTACTTTGGACAGGGGGCAGCTTTCTTT | CASSYFGQGAAFF | TRBJ1-1 | TRBD1 | - | TRBV6-2/TRBV6-3